The 6 T cell receptor beta chains below were found in one sample sequenced in a study of T cell responses to AZD1222 COVID-19 vaccine. Assay: immunoSEQ multiplex PCR; the TCRdb copy retains only in-frame clones and omits some. In the table there are roughly 130,000 clones, 87% of which are singletons. The sample in question was peripheral blood, obtained on day 0 of AZD1222 vaccination. Receptors were obtained from an adult in good health.

V is TRBV7-9 and J is TRBJ2-1, with 7 bases matching TRBD2. V was pared by 1 base and J by 2 bases, with 8 bases of the junction left unmatched. The CDR3 runs to 17 residues. In germline, CDR1 is SEHNR, CDR2 FQNEAQ (reference sequence). CDR3: CASSLVSDSGAYNEQFF. The DNA of the CDR3 is TGTGCCAGCAGCTTAGTGTCCGACAGCGGGGCCTACAATGAGCAGTTCTTC.

The chain couples TRBV6-5 to TRBJ2-1; D might be TRBD2 (7 bases). V was pared by 2 bases and J by 5 bases, with 16 bases between. Per the germline V gene, CDR1 is MNHEY and CDR2 is SVGAGI. This CDR3 is built from 16 residues. CDR3 region: CASSYRGGAHDNEQFF. DNA for the CDR3: TGTGCCAGCAGTTACCGTGGGGGGGCTCACGACAATGAGCAGTTCTTC.

The chain carries TRBV6-5 and TRBJ2-2; tentative D call: TRBD1 (6 bases). CDR3 length equals 13 residues. V gave up 6 bases and J gave up 8 bases, with 13 bases separating them. The germline V gene encodes CDR1 MNHEY and CDR2 SVGAGI. This chain's CDR3 is CASSMDRAGELFF. For the CDR3, the DNA is TGTGCCAGCAGCATGGACAGAGCTGGGGAGCTGTTTTTT.

V usage is TRBV4-3 and J usage is TRBJ2-2; 8 bases match TRBD1. J was trimmed by 1 base and V by 0 bases; bases with no gene match: 1. Germline values: CDR1 LGHNA, CDR2 YSLEER. This CDR3 has 16 residues. The CDR3 DNA reads TGCGCCAGCAGCCAAGAGGGGACAGGGAACACCGGGGAGCTGTTTTTT. This gives the protein CASSQEGTGNTGELFF.

The rearrangement uses TRBV4-1 and TRBJ1-1, with D hard to call. The germline CDR1 and CDR2 sequences are MGHRA and YSYEKL. V lost 4 bases and J lost 1, with 7 bases in between. The CDR3 has 13 amino acids. The CDR3, as DNA: TGCGCCAGCAGCCGGAGGAGGAACACTGAAGCTTTCTTT. Translating gives CASSRRRNTEAFF.

The CDR3 loop reads CASSSQMNTEAFF. CDR3 bases: TGTGCCAGTAGTTCTCAAATGAACACTGAAGCTTTCTTT. This chain connects TRBV19 to TRBJ1-1; D remains ambiguous. Germline loops: CDR1 LNHDA, CDR2 SQIVND (reference sequence). V was shortened by 5 bases and J by 0 bases, with 7 bases between the two germline ends. The CDR3 runs 13 residues.